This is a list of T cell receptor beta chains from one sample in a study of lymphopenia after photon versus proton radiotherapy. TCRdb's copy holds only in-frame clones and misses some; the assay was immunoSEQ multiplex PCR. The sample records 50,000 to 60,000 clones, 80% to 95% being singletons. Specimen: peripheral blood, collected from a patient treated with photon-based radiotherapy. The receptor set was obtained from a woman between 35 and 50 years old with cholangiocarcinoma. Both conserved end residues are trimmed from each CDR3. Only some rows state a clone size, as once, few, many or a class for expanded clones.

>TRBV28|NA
ASSSGPQTQY
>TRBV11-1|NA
ASSDWTSGLTDTQY
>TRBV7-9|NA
ASSFLGTSDEQY
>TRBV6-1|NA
ASETGTAGNNEQF
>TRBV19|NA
ASSSPGQTAEAF
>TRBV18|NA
ASSVGYNTEAF
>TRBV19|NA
ASSITRPNEQF
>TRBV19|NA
ASSGDDADTQY
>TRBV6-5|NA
ASGPRVGPGEQY
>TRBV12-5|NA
ASGPDRVGELF
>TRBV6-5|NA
ATPGQSQETQY
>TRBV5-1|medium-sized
ASTIGGTEAF
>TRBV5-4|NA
ASSIPGTSYNEQF
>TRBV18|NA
ASSPRLAGIYEQY
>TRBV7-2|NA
ASSELGQGVYEQY
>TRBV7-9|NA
ASSLEHPNTGELF
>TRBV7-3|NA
ASSLGGPYEQY
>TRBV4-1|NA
ASSQDGNYGYT
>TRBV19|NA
ASSTLTQRTSGSSLRRGEQY
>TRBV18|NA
ASSPAGAGTDTQY
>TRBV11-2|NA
ASSLATVYEQF
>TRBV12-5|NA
ASGFLAGATGELF
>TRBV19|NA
ASSIDLGRETQY
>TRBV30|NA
AWSVRWGQVDQAQH
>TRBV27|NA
ASSWGIAGRAYNEQF
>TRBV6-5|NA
ASRGQGRSPLH
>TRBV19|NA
ASSSTLQGVKGNEQF
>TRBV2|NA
AGANRANSPLH
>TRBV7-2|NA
ASIQRESDEQF
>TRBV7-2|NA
ASSTGTPEAF
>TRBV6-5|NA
ASSYLGPGELF
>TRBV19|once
ASSIPTGGDSYEQY
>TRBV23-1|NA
ASSQYRGLSTEAF
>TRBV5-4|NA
ASSLGWTGMNTEAF
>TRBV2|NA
ASSAGQGGSYGYT
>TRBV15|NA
ATSRSRGGSFPDTQY
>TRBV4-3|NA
ASSQGQPGLGVAF
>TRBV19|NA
ASSTRAPRGTEAF
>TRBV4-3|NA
ASSQVISYNEQF
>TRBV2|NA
ATQGERTDTQY
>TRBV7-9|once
ASSSLMGGQETQY
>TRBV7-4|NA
ASSWLDGKNNSSLH
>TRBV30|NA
AWSLGHTGELF
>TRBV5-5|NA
ASSSNFKGAGTEAF
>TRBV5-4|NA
ASSNLGLKEGRY
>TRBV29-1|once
SVGGQGGYEQY
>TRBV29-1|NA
SAGGGSGNEKLF
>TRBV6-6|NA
ASSYTDRGIGQPQH
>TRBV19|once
ASNADRQADTQY
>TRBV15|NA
ATSPGGGQGSGEQF
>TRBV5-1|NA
ASSLGIGEVNEKLF
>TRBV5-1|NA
ASSLDSGPGNSPLH
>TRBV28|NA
ASSLFSGSEYEQY
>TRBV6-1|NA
ASRGGIANYGYT
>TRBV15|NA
ATSRVAGTGELF
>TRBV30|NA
AWSPSSTGYEQY
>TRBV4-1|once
ASSQWGGETQY